This T cell receptor (beta chain) comes out of a study of breast tumors, draining lymph nodes, adjacent tissues. Germline V gene sequence: CDR1 MNHNY, CDR2 SVGAGI (reference sequence). The CDR3 is 14 residues long. Breast cancer patients provided tissue from their axillary draining lymph nodes. Overall study findings and caveats: Tumor and nontumor repertoires were significantly more similar in luminal-like than in basal-like breast cancer.

This clonotype has a single count. Its target is unknown. One junction end disagrees with the germline gene, perhaps due to a read error. MiXCR was run by TCRdb on the multiplex PCR reads, yielding one entry per CDR3 protein. This sample has under 150,000 distinct CDR3 sequences, with around 20% found just once. This TCR derives from a female donor with breast cancer. Some clones in this sample may be carry-over from other donors' samples. The chain uses TRBV6-6 and TRBJ2-7; 11 bases map to TRBD1. The sample was axillary lymph node tissue. The CDR3, as DNA: TGTGCCGGCAGTCGGGACAGGGGGGACTACGAGCAGTACTTC. Translated: CAGSRDRGDYEQYF.